These T cell receptor beta chains were read from a single sample in a study of cytomegalovirus exposure and HLA in healthy donors. Using immunoSEQ multiplex PCR, the repertoire was profiled, and TCRdb retains in-frame clones only, with some absent. The table includes 150,000 to 200,000 clones, around 83% detected once. The specimen was PBMCs. The origin of the receptors is a man over 45 in good health and CMV-seropositive. Both conserved end residues are part of each CDR3.

v_call,j_call,cdr3_length,cdr3_aa
TRBV19,TRBJ2-2,15,CASSRTSGRAGELFF
TRBV5-4,.,15,CASSLGLAGEYEQYF
TRBV7-9,TRBJ2-5,14,CASRLQGAIETQYF
TRBV14,TRBJ2-1,16,CASSQGPTSGGKEQFF
TRBV7-8,TRBJ2-3,14,CASSSNSGTDTQYF
TRBV30,TRBJ1-1,13,CAWTWGRGTEAFF
TRBV27,TRBJ2-7,14,CASRHQGLAREQYF
TRBV7-2,TRBJ2-2,12,CASTVSPGELFF
TRBV6-6,TRBJ2-1,16,CASSYPVAGVRNEQFF
TRBV18,TRBJ2-2,16,CASSPSTPDITGELFF
TRBV6-1,.,15,CASSDLGDFHYEQYF
TRBV7-6,TRBJ2-7,16,CASSLASRGGLYEQYF
TRBV7-5,TRBJ1-3,17,CARSFDGQGHSGNTIYF
TRBV6-5,TRBJ1-5,15,CASSRLGTGGQPQHF